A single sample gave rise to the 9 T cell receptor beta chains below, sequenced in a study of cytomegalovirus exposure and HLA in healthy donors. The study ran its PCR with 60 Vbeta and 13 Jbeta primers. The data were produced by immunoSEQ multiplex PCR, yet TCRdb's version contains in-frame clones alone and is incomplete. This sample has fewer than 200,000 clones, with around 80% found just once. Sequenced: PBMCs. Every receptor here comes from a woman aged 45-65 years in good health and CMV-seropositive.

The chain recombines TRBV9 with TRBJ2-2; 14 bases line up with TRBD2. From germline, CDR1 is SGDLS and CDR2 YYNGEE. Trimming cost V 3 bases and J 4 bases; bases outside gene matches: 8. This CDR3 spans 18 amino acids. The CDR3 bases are TGTGCCAGCAGCGGGGGGACTAGCGGGAGCTGGGGCACCGGGGAGCTGTTTTTT. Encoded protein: CASSGGTSGSWGTGELFF.

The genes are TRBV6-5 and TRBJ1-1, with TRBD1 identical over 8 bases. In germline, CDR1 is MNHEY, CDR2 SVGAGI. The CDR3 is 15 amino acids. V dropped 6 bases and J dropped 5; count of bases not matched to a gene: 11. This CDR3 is CASSPLDRAATEAFF. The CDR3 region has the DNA TGTGCCAGCAGCCCATTGGACAGGGCAGCTACTGAAGCTTTCTTT.

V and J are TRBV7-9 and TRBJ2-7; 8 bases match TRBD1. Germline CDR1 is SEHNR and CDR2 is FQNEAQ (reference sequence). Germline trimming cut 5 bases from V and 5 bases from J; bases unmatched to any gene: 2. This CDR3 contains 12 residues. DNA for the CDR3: TGTGCCAGCAGCGCGGGACAGGACGAGCAGTACTTC. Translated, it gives CASSAGQDEQYF.

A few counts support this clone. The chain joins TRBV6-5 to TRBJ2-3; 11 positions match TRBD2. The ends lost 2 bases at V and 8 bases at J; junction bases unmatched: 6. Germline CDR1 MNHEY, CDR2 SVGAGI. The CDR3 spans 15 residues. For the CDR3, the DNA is TGTGCCAGCAGTTACGATAGCGGGGGGGCCAGTACGCAGTATTTT. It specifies CASSYDSGGASTQYF.

The CDR3 is CASSTATGLSYNEQFF. CDR3 nucleotide sequence: TGTGCCAGTAGTACCGCGACAGGGCTCTCCTACAATGAGCAGTTCTTC. The chain has TRBV19 and TRBJ2-1, with TRBD1 matching over 7 bases. V was clipped by 4 bases and J by 0 bases; unmatched bases: 6. In germline, CDR1 is LNHDA, CDR2 SQIVND (reference sequence). The length of the CDR3 is 16 residues.

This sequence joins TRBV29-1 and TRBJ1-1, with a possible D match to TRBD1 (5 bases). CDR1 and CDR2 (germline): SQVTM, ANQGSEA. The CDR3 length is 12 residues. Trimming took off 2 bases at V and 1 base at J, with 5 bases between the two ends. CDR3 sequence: CSVEQGNTEAFF. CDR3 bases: TGCAGCGTTGAACAGGGGAACACTGAAGCTTTCTTT.

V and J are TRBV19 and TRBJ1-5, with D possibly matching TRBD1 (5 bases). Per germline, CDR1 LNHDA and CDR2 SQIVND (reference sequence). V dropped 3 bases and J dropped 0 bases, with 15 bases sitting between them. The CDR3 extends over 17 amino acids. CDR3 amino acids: CASSMEDSIVSNQPQHF. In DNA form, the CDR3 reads TGTGCCAGTAGTATGGAAGACAGTATAGTTAGCAATCAGCCCCAGCATTTT.

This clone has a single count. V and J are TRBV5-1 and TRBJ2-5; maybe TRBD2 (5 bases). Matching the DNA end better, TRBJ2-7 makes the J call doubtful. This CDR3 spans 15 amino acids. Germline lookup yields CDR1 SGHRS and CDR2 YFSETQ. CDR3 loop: CASSRGYGDAYEQYF. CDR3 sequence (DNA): TGCGCCAGCAGCCGGGGTTATGGAGATGCCTACGAGCAGTACTTC.

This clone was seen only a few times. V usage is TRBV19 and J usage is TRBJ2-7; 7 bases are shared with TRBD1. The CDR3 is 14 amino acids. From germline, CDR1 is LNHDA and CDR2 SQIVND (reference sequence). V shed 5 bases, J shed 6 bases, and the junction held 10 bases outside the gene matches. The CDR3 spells CASSGGQVPGEQYF. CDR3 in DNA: TGTGCCAGTAGTGGAGGACAGGTTCCTGGCGAGCAGTACTTC. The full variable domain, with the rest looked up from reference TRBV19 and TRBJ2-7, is DGGITQSPKYLFRKEGQNVTLSCEQNLNHDAMYWYRQDPGQGLRLIYYSQIVNDFQKGDIAEGYSVSREKKESFPLTVTSAQKNPTAFYLCASSGGQVPGEQYFGPGTRLTVT.